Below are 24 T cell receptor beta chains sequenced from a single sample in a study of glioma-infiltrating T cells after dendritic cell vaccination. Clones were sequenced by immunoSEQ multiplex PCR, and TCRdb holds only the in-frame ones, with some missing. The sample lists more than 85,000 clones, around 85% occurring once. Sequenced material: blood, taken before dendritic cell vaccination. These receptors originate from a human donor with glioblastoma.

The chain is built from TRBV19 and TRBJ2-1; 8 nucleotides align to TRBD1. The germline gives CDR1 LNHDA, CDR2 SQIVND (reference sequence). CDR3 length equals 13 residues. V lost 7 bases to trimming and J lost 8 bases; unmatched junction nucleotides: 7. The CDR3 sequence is CASTRTGTDEQFF. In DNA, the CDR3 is TGTGCCAGTACTCGGACAGGGACGGATGAGCAGTTCTTC.

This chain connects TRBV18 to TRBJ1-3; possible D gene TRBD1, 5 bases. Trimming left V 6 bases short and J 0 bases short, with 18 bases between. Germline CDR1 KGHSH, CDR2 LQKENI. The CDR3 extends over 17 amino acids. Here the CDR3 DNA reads TGTGCCAGCTCCCTCCAGGGCAGGTCATACTCTGGAAACACCATATATTTT. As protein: CASSLQGRSYSGNTIYF.

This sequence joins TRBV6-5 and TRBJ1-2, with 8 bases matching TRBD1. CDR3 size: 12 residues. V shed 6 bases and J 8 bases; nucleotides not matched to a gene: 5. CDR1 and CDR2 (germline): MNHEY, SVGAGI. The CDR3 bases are TGTGCCAGCAGCCGCAGGGGGCGCGGCTACACCTTC. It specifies CASSRRGRGYTF.

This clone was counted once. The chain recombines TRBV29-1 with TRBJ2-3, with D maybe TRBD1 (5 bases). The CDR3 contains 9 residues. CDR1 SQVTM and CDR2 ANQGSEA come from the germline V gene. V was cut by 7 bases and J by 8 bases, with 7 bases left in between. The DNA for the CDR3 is TGCAGCGGGGGCCCTACGCAGTATTTT. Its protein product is CSGGPTQYF.

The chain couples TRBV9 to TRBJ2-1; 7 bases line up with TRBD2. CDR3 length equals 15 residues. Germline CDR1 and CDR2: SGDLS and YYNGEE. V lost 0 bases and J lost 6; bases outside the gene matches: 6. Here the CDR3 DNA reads TGTGCCAGCAGCGTAGGAACTAGCGAGACCAATGAGCAGTTCTTC. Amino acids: CASSVGTSETNEQFF.

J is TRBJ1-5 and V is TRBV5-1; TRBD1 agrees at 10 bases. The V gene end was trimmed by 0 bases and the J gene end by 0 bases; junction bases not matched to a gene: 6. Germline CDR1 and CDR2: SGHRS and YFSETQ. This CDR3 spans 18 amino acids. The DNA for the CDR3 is TGCGCCAGCAGCTTGGACGGGACAGGGGACAATAGCAATCAGCCCCAGCATTTT. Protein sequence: CASSLDGTGDNSNQPQHF.

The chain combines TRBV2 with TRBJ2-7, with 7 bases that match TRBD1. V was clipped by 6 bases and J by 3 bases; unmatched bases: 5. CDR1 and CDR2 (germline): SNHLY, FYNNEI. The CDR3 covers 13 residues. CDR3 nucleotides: TGTGCCAGCAGCGGGGACAGCTACTACGAGCAGTACTTC. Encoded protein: CASSGDSYYEQYF.

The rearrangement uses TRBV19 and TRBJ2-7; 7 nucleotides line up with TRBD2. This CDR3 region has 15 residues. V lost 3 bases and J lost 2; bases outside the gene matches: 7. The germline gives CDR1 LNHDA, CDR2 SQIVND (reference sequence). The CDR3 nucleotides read TGTGCCAGTAGTATTGAGGGGACTACTACCTACGAGCAGTACTTC. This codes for CASSIEGTTTYEQYF.

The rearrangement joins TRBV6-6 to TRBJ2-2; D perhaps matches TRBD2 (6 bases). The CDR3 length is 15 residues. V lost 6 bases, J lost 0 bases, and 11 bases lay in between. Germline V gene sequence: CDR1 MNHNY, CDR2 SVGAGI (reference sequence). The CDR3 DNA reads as TGTGCCAGCAGCCGGGGACTGTCGAACACCGGGGAGCTGTTTTTT. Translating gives CASSRGLSNTGELFF.

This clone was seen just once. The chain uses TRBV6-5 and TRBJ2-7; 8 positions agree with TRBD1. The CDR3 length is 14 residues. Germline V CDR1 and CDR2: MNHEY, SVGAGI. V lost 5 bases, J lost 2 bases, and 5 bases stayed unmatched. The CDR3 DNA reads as TGTGCCAGCAGTCAGACAGGGGTACCCTACGAGCAGTACTTC. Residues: CASSQTGVPYEQYF.

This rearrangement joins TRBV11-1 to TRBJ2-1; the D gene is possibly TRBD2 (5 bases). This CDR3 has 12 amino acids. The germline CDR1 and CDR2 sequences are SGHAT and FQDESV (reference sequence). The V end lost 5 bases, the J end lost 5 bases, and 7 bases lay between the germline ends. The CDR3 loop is CASSLLDNEQFF. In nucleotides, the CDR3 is TGTGCCAGCAGCCTACTAGACAATGAGCAGTTCTTC.

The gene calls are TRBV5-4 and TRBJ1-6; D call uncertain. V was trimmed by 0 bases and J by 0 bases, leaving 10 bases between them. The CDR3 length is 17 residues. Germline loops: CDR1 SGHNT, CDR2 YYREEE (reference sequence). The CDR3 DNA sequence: TGTGCCAGCAGCTTGGGAGGGAAAAGCTCCTATAATTCACCCCTCCACTTT. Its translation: CASSLGGKSSYNSPLHF.

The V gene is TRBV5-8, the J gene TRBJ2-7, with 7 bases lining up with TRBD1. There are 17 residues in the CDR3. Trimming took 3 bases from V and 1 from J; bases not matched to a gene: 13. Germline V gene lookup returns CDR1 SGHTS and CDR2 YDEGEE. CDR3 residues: CASSSKPGAGGSYEQYF. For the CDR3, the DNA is TGTGCCAGCAGCTCCAAGCCCGGGGCAGGGGGTTCCTACGAGCAGTACTTC.

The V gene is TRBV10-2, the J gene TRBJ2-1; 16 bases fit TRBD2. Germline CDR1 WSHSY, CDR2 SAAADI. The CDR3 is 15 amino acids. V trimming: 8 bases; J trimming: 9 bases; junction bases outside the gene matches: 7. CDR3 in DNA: TGCGCCAGCGGGACTAGCGGGGGGGCTTCGGGTGAGCAGTTCTTC. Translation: CASGTSGGASGEQFF.

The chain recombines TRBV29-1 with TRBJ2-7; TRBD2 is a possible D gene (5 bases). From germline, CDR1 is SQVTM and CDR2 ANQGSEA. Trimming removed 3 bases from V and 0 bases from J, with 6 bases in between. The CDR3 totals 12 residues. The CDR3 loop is CSVDGDSYEQYF. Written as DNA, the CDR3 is TGCAGCGTTGACGGGGACTCCTACGAGCAGTACTTC.

CDR3 DNA: TGTGCCAGCAGTGTGGGGCAGGGCTATTTCAATGAGCAGTTCTTC. The encoded protein is CASSVGQGYFNEQFF. The chain combines TRBV2 with TRBJ2-1; D is possibly TRBD1 (5 bases). This CDR3 is 15 amino acids long. V gave up 4 bases and J gave up 6 bases, with 16 bases separating them. CDR1 and CDR2 (germline): SNHLY, FYNNEI.

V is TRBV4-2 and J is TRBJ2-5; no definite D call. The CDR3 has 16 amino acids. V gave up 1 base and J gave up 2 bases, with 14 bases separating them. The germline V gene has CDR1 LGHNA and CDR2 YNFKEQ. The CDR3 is CASSQVARSRQETQYF. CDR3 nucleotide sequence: TGTGCCAGCAGCCAAGTGGCCAGGTCTCGACAAGAGACCCAGTACTTC.

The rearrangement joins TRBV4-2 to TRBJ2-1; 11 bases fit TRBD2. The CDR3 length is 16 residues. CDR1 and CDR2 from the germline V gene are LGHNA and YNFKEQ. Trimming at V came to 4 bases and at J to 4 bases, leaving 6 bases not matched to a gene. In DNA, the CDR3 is TGTGCCAGCAGCCGAGGGGGACTAGCGGCTTACAATGAGCAGTTCTTC. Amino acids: CASSRGGLAAYNEQFF.

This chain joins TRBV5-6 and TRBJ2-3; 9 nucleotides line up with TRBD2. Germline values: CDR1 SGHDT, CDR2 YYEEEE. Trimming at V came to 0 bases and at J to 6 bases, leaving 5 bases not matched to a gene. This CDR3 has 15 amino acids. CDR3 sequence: CASSLGGGARDTQYF. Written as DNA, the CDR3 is TGTGCCAGCAGCTTGGGCGGGGGGGCCAGGGATACGCAGTATTTT.

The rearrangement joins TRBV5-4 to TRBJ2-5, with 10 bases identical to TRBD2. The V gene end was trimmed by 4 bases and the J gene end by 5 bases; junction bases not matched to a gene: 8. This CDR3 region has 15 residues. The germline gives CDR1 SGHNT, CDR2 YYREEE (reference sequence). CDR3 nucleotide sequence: TGTGCCAGCAGCCTCATAGCGGGGGGCCAGGAGACCCAGTACTTC. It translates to CASSLIAGGQETQYF.

The CDR3 DNA reads as TGTGCCAGCAGTTCCTTGATACTAGCGGGAGGGCCCCTGTTTTTT. It is translated as CASSSLILAGGPLFF. V is TRBV6-1 and J is TRBJ2-2; TRBD2 matches at 13 bases. The germline gives CDR1 MNHNS, CDR2 SASEGT. The CDR3 spans 15 residues. J lost 14 bases, V lost 5 bases, and 11 bases had no gene match.

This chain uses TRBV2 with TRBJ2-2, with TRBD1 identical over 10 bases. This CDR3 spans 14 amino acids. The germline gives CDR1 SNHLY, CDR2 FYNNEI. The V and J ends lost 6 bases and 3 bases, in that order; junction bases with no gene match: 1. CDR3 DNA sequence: TGTGCCAGCAGGGACAGGGGGGACACCGGGGAGCTGTTTTTT. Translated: CASRDRGDTGELFF. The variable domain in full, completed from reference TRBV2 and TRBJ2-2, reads EPEVTQTPSHQVTQMGQEVILRCVPISNHLYFYWYRQILGQKVEFLVSFYNNEISEKSEIFDDQFSVERPDGSNFTLKIRSTKLEDSAMYFCASRDRGDTGELFFGEGSRLTVL.

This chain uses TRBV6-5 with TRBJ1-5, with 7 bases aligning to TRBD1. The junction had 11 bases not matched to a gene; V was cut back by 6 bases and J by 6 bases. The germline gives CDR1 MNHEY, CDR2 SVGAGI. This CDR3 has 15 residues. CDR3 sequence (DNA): TGTGCCAGCAGCCCCCCACCAGGGGGTGGTCAGCCCCAGCATTTT. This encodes CASSPPPGGGQPQHF.

CDR3 loop: CASSARDGPGNQPQHF. The CDR3 region has the DNA TGTGCCAGCAGCGCGCGGGACGGACCCGGGAATCAGCCCCAGCATTTT. The J gene is TRBJ1-5, the V gene TRBV7-8; possible D gene TRBD1, 5 bases. This CDR3 spans 16 amino acids. Germline V gene lookup returns CDR1 SGHVS and CDR2 FQNEAQ. The V and J ends lost 5 bases and 4 bases respectively, with 18 bases between them.